The 22 T cell receptor beta chains reported below all come from one sample, sequenced in a study of human T cells and chemical hapten exposure. Documented time point: patch test 2, 6 weeks after DPC sensitization. As for treatment: therapeutic diphenylcyclopropenone sensitization with weekly scalp DPC. TCRdb reprocessed the RACE reads via MiXCR and lists one record per CDR3 protein. The repertoire holds some 100,000 distinct CDR3 sequences, with about 9.3% as singletons. The sample was whole blood, taken in connection with sensitization to the hapten diphenylcyclopropenone (DPC). Receptor source: a middle-aged woman with alopecia areata. Some clones in this sample may be carry-over from other donors' samples.

J is TRBJ1-3 and V is TRBV6-1; the D is unclear. The CDR3 has 16 amino acids. The germline V gene has CDR1 MNHNS and CDR2 SASEGT. V was shortened by 3 bases and J by 0 bases, with 12 bases between the two germline ends. In DNA, the CDR3 is TGTGCCAGCAGTGACCTACCCACGATCTCTGGAAACACCATATATTTT. Translating it yields CASSDLPTISGNTIYF.

In its sample, this clonotype was seen a few times. V gene TRBV5-1 combines with J gene TRBJ2-5; no reliable D call. V gave up 1 base and J gave up 4 bases, with 14 bases separating them. The CDR3 runs to 15 residues. CDR1 and CDR2 (germline): SGHRS, YFSETQ. The CDR3 loop reads CASSLMAAYGETQYF. The CDR3 DNA follows: TGCGCCAGCAGCTTGATGGCAGCCTACGGAGAGACCCAGTACTTC.

This clonotype was counted many times. The chain joins TRBV20-1 to TRBJ1-5; TRBD1 might be the D (5 bases). Germline V gene lookup returns CDR1 DFQATT and CDR2 SNEGSKA (reference sequence). Trimming cost V 3 bases and J 0 bases, with 9 bases left between them. The CDR3 consists of 14 residues. CDR3 sequence: CSASRDLSNQPQHF. The CDR3 bases are TGCAGTGCTAGCCGGGACCTTAGCAATCAGCCCCAGCATTTT.

This clonotype was picked up many times. V usage is TRBV10-3 and J usage is TRBJ2-3; D call uncertain. The CDR3 sequence is 16 residues long. Between the trimmed V and J ends, which lost 5 bases and 3 bases, there was a span of 18 bases. The germline gives CDR1 ENHRY, CDR2 SYGVKD. The CDR3 spells CAISPSTTEGTDTQYF. The CDR3, as DNA: TGTGCCATCAGTCCCAGCACGACTGAAGGTACAGATACGCAGTATTTT.

This clonotype was recorded at least ten times. The CDR3 here is CASTGGSTEAFF. CDR3 DNA sequence: TGTGCCAGCACGGGGGGGAGCACTGAAGCTTTCTTT. J is TRBJ1-1 and V is TRBV6-1; the D gene is possibly TRBD1 (5 bases). Trimming stripped 7 bases from V and 4 bases from J, with 10 bases between. Germline loops: CDR1 MNHNS, CDR2 SASEGT. The length of the CDR3 is 12 residues.

The chain couples TRBV28 to TRBJ2-7; unclear D gene. Germline CDR1 reads MDHEN; CDR2 reads SYDVKM. There are 12 residues in the CDR3. V lost 4 bases to trimming and J lost 6 bases, with 10 bases between them. The CDR3 protein is CASSSQLREQYF. CDR3 DNA: TGTGCCAGCAGTTCTCAACTCCGCGAGCAGTACTTC.

This clonotype has just a few counts. The chain uses TRBV28 and TRBJ1-4; D remains ambiguous. Trimming removed 3 bases from V and 3 bases from J, with 11 bases in between. Germline-derived CDR1 and CDR2 are MDHEN and SYDVKM. The CDR3 has 15 amino acids. CDR3 sequence reads: CASSFGDRSNEKLFF. DNA for the CDR3: TGTGCCAGCAGTTTTGGGGATAGGTCTAATGAAAAACTGTTTTTT.

This clonotype appeared a few times. The rearrangement links TRBV10-3 to TRBJ2-5; 11 nucleotides align to TRBD1. The CDR3 length is 17 residues. V trimming: 3 bases; J trimming: 5 bases; junction bases outside the gene matches: 11. CDR1 and CDR2 from the germline V gene are ENHRY and SYGVKD. For the CDR3, the DNA is TGTGCCATCAGTGACCCCTTGGGGGACAGGGGGGAGGAGACCCAGTACTTC. It specifies CAISDPLGDRGEETQYF.

This clonotype was observed at least ten times. This chain uses TRBV6-1 with TRBJ1-5; D is unresolved. V shed 3 bases and J shed 4 bases, with 7 bases lying between them. This CDR3 contains 13 residues. Germline loops: CDR1 MNHNS, CDR2 SASEGT. The CDR3 nucleotides are TGTGCCAGCAGTGACTGGCGGAATCAGCCCCAGCATTTT. Protein sequence: CASSDWRNQPQHF.

This clonotype was seen at least ten times. V usage is TRBV2 and J usage is TRBJ1-4, with 8 bases matching TRBD1. The germline V gene has CDR1 SNHLY and CDR2 FYNNEI. The junction had 6 bases not matched to a gene; V was cut back by 5 bases and J by 4 bases. CDR3 size: 15 residues. The CDR3 loop is CASSQGTGLNEKLFF. As DNA, the CDR3 is TGTGCCAGCAGTCAAGGGACAGGACTTAATGAAAAACTGTTTTTT.

This clonotype was counted many times. The chain combines TRBV10-3 with TRBJ2-7, with a possible D match to TRBD1 (5 bases). The germline V gene encodes CDR1 ENHRY and CDR2 SYGVKD. V lost 4 bases to trimming and J lost 4 bases, with 8 bases between them. The CDR3 has 12 residues. The CDR3 DNA follows: TGTGCCATCAGTGGTGCAGGGTACGAGCAGTACTTC. It translates to CAISGAGYEQYF.

This clonotype was recorded at least ten times. The chain couples TRBV7-2 to TRBJ2-1; 7 bases agree with TRBD2. The CDR3 is 14 amino acids. J lost 5 bases, V lost 1 base, and 2 bases had no gene match. Germline V gene data show CDR1 as SGHTA and CDR2 as FQGNSA. CDR3 nucleotide sequence: TGTGCCAGCAGCTTAGGGGCGGGGGACAATGAGCAGTTCTTC. Translation gives CASSLGAGDNEQFF.

This chain connects TRBV20-1 to TRBJ2-7; TRBD2 aligns across 12 bases. CDR3 size: 16 residues. In germline, CDR1 is DFQATT, CDR2 SNEGSKA (reference sequence). J lost 3 bases, V lost 3 bases, and 9 bases had no gene match. The CDR3 region is CSARQRLAGAHYEQYF. CDR3 in DNA: TGCAGTGCTAGGCAGAGACTAGCGGGAGCCCACTACGAGCAGTACTTC.

The table lists this clonotype with a few counts. The rearrangement links TRBV10-3 to TRBJ2-1; D uncertain. Germline assignment: CDR1 ENHRY and CDR2 SYGVKD. The CDR3 consists of 11 residues. V lost 5 bases and J lost 5, with 4 bases in between. CDR3 amino acids: CAISYDNEQFF. The CDR3 coding sequence is TGTGCCATCAGTTACGACAATGAGCAGTTCTTC.

This clonotype was observed a handful of times. V usage is TRBV7-2 and J usage is TRBJ2-1, with D unclear. Trimming took 5 bases from V and 0 from J, leaving 8 bases between them. The germline gives CDR1 SGHTA, CDR2 FQGNSA. This CDR3 spans 14 amino acids. CDR3 sequence (DNA): TGTGCCAGCAGCCCCCCATACTCCTACAATGAGCAGTTCTTC. Encoded protein: CASSPPYSYNEQFF.

This clonotype was picked up a small number of times. The V call is TRBV20-1, the J call TRBJ2-6; D is unclear. The V gene's germline CDR1 is DFQATT and CDR2 SNEGSKA (reference sequence). Trimming removed 3 bases at V and 0 bases at J, with 3 bases between. CDR3 length: 13 residues. This chain's CDR3 is CSARGSGANVLTF. CDR3 in DNA: TGCAGTGCTAGGGGCTCTGGGGCCAACGTCCTGACTTTC.

V gene TRBV19 combines with J gene TRBJ2-7; 7 positions agree with TRBD1. Germline CDR1 and CDR2: LNHDA and SQIVND (reference sequence). There are 14 residues in the CDR3. V dropped 4 bases and J dropped 2; count of bases not matched to a gene: 5. The CDR3 bases are TGTGCCAGTAGTACGGGGACAGCGACCTACGAGCAGTACTTC. It specifies CASSTGTATYEQYF. The variable domain in full, with the rest retrieved from reference TRBV19 and TRBJ2-7, is DGGITQSPKYLFRKEGQNVTLSCEQNLNHDAMYWYRQDPGQGLRLIYYSQIVNDFQKGDIAEGYSVSREKKESFPLTVTSAQKNPTAFYLCASSTGTATYEQYFGPGTRLTVT.

The gene calls are TRBV5-1 and TRBJ2-3; 8 bases match TRBD2. The V gene's germline CDR1 is SGHRS and CDR2 YFSETQ. Trimming cost V 1 base and J 3 bases; bases outside gene matches: 1. The CDR3 is 14 amino acids. The DNA for the CDR3 is TGCGCCAGCAGCTTGAGCGGGAGAACAGATACGCAGTATTTT. Translating gives CASSLSGRTDTQYF.

This clonotype was detected a few times. The chain has TRBV15 and TRBJ2-5, with 13 bases that match TRBD2. The germline gives CDR1 LNHNV, CDR2 YYDKDF (reference sequence). The CDR3 runs to 17 residues. V shed 7 bases and J 1 base; nucleotides not matched to a gene: 9. The CDR3 DNA is TGTGCCACCACCAAACTAGCGGGAGGGCCGGTCCAAGAGACCCAGTACTTC. Its protein product is CATTKLAGGPVQETQYF. The variable domain in full, with the rest retrieved from reference TRBV15 and TRBJ2-5, is DAMVIQNPRYQVTQFGKPVTLSCSQTLNHNVMYWYQQKSSQAPKLLFHYYDKDFNNEADTPDNFQSRRPNTSFCFLDIRSPGLGDTAMYLCATTKLAGGPVQETQYFGPGTRLLVL.

This clonotype was recorded a few times. The rearrangement links TRBV28 to TRBJ2-7; possibly TRBD2 for D (6 bases). This CDR3 has 14 residues. Between the trimmed V and J ends, which lost 3 bases and 2 bases, there was a span of 11 bases. In germline, CDR1 is MDHEN, CDR2 SYDVKM. CDR3 protein: CASSFSGDPYEQYF. CDR3 in DNA: TGTGCCAGCAGTTTCTCGGGGGACCCCTACGAGCAGTACTTC.

This clonotype has just a few counts. The gene calls are TRBV6-2 or TRBV6-3 and TRBJ2-1; the match to TRBD1 covers 11 bases. Per germline, CDR1 MNHEY and CDR2 SVGEGT. Trimming cost V 6 bases and J 9 bases; bases outside gene matches: 7. The CDR3 has 14 residues. CDR3 sequence (DNA): TGTGCCAGCAGCAACCGGGACAGGGGGAGTGAGCAGTTCTTC. This codes for CASSNRDRGSEQFF.

This clonotype has a count of ten or more. The rearrangement joins TRBV6-6 to TRBJ1-4, with D possibly being TRBD1 (5 bases). CDR3 length: 13 residues. Trimming shortened V by 6 bases and J by 5 bases, and 10 bases separated the two germline ends. From germline, CDR1 is MNHNY and CDR2 SVGAGI (reference sequence). CDR3 DNA sequence: TGTGCCAGCAGGGGACCCGCGAATGAAAAACTGTTTTTT. Its protein is CASRGPANEKLFF.